These 11 T cell receptor beta chains were all obtained from the same sample, sequenced in a study of T cells in Graves' hyperthyroidism and ophthalmopathy. The investigators amplified TCR beta CDR3 regions from RNA transcripts. With the HTBI primer set, the TCR CDR3 went through a first round of RT-PCR. TCRdb itself ran the multiplex PCR reads through MiXCR, one entry per CDR3 protein. The repertoire has around 420,000 distinct CDR3 sequences, approximately 15% of them found once; the top ten carry 14%. Sequencing input: blood. These receptors originate from a woman under 30 with Graves' hyperthyroidism.

This clonotype was found a few times. The chain employs TRBV7-9 and TRBJ1-2, with a tentative D call TRBD1 (5 bases). With 4 bases removed from V and 4 bases from J, the gap between germline ends came to 13 bases. Germline CDR1 reads SEHNR; CDR2 reads FQNEAQ (reference sequence). CDR3 size: 14 residues. Here the CDR3 reads CASSSETAFYGYTF. The CDR3 DNA sequence: TGTGCCAGCAGCTCGGAGACAGCCTTCTATGGCTACACCTTC.

The sample holds many counts of this clonotype. The chain is built from TRBV19 and TRBJ1-5; maybe TRBD1 (5 bases). Deletions cut 3 bases from V and 4 bases from J, with 10 bases between. This CDR3 comprises 14 residues. CDR1 is LNHDA and CDR2 is SQIVND in the germline V gene (reference sequence). The CDR3: CASSMPGGNQPQHF. The DNA for the CDR3 is TGTGCCAGTAGTATGCCCGGGGGAAATCAGCCCCAGCATTTT.

This rearrangement joins TRBV5-1 to TRBJ1-5; D call uncertain. V was trimmed by 0 bases and J by 2 bases, leaving 9 bases between them. The CDR3 extends over 15 amino acids. Germline assignment: CDR1 SGHRS and CDR2 YFSETQ. CDR3 amino acids: CASSLAPGGNQPQHF. CDR3 DNA sequence: TGCGCCAGCAGCTTGGCGCCCGGGGGCAATCAGCCCCAGCATTTT.

The sample holds many counts of this clonotype. This chain connects TRBV15 to TRBJ2-3; 11 bases are a match to TRBD2. This CDR3 region has 15 residues. Germline CDR1 and CDR2: LNHNV and YYDKDF (reference sequence). The V and J ends lost 1 base and 4 bases, in that order; junction bases with no gene match: 1. The CDR3 reads CATSRASGGPDTQYF. The CDR3 DNA sequence: TGTGCCACCAGCAGAGCTAGCGGGGGGCCAGATACGCAGTATTTT.

The gene calls are TRBV27 and TRBJ1-2; no clear D gene. This CDR3 comprises 15 residues. Looked up from germline, CDR1 is MNHEY and CDR2 is SMNVEV (reference sequence). Trimming removed 5 bases from V and 2 bases from J, with 15 bases in between. The CDR3, as DNA: TGTGCCAGCAGTCCACAAATCTACGGGAACTATGGCTACACCTTC. Translation gives CASSPQIYGNYGYTF.

The sample holds many counts of this clonotype. The chain uses TRBV20-1 and TRBJ1-1, with D possibly being TRBD1 (5 bases). With 6 bases removed from V and 8 bases from J, the gap between germline ends came to 16 bases. Germline CDR1 and CDR2: DFQATT and SNEGSKA (reference sequence). The CDR3 totals 12 residues. The CDR3, as DNA: TGCAGTGCCAGAACAGGCGCGGGGGAAGCTTTCTTT. Residues: CSARTGAGEAFF.

There are many counts of this clonotype. J is TRBJ2-1 and V is TRBV13; maybe TRBD1 (6 bases). The CDR3 covers 15 residues. Per germline, CDR1 PRHDT and CDR2 FYEKMQ (reference sequence). Trimming took 4 bases from V and 6 from J, leaving 16 bases between them. CDR3 nucleotide sequence: TGTGCCAGCAGCTGGACAGTTAAAAATGTCAATGAGCAGTTCTTC. Protein sequence: CASSWTVKNVNEQFF.

The CDR3 DNA is TGTGCCAGCAGTTCTAGGACAGGGCACTCCTACGAGCAGTACTTC. Its protein is CASSSRTGHSYEQYF. The chain combines TRBV12-3 or TRBV12-4 with TRBJ2-7; 8 nucleotides align to TRBD1. V shed 4 bases, J shed 0 bases, and the junction held 5 bases outside the gene matches. The CDR3 runs 15 residues.

Ten or more counts support this clonotype. V and J are TRBV11-2 and TRBJ1-1; TRBD1 matches at 7 bases. This CDR3 has 16 residues. Germline loops: CDR1 SGHAT, CDR2 FQNNGV. The J segment lost 6 bases and the V segment lost 4 bases, leaving 14 bases of the junction unmatched. The CDR3 bases are TGTGCCAGCAGCTACAACCCCCACACAGGGGTGCCTGAAGCTTTCTTT. This gives the protein CASSYNPHTGVPEAFF.

The sample holds many counts of this clonotype. This chain joins TRBV2 and TRBJ2-7; no clear D gene. The CDR3 sequence is 14 residues long. CDR1 and CDR2 (germline): SNHLY, FYNNEI. Trimming left V 8 bases short and J 2 bases short, with 16 bases between. The CDR3 sequence: CASGLVGLPYEQYF. Written as DNA, the CDR3 is TGTGCCAGCGGGCTTGTGGGCCTGCCCTACGAGCAGTACTTC.

The chain is built from TRBV6-1 and TRBJ2-1; tentatively, D is TRBD2 (5 bases). The CDR3 has 15 amino acids. Germline V CDR1 and CDR2: MNHNS, SASEGT. V was clipped by 8 bases and J by 9 bases, with 23 bases between them. The CDR3 spells CASGLGRDPSVEQFF. DNA of the CDR3: TGTGCCAGCGGGCTTGGACGGGATCCGTCGGTTGAGCAGTTCTTC.